The present TCR beta chain was sequenced within a study of Graves' ophthalmopathy and Graves' hyperthyroidism. The study, taken as a whole, reports: A classifier, a 13-signature model, separated ophthalmopathy from stable hyperthyroidism with approximately 88% sensitivity and roughly 80% specificity. A majority of expanded thyroid clonotypes exceeding 0.001 frequency were likewise present in blood.

RNA transcripts yielded amplified TCR beta CDR3 regions. The authors performed first-round RT-PCR with HTBI primers and then a second-round multiplex PCR. Via MiXCR, TCRdb re-called the multiplex PCR reads, giving one row per CDR3 protein. The profile covers hundreds of thousands of distinct CDR3 sequences, with around 40% appearing a single time and 44% taken by the ten largest. The CDR3 has 15 residues. Per germline, CDR1 SQVTM and CDR2 ANQGSEA. On this clonotype itself: Antigen: not known. One end of the junction fails to match germline, which may point to a read error.

The chain uses TRBV29-1 and TRBJ1-1; a possible D gene is TRBD1 (5 bases). The sample taken for sequencing was peripheral blood. This sequence was found in an adult man with Graves' ophthalmopathy. This CDR3 reads CSARGEAGEVYEQYF. CDR3 nucleotides: TGCAGTGCTAGAGGGGAAGCGGGAGAAGTATACGAGCAGTACTTT.